The 32 T cell receptor beta chains reported below all come from one sample, sequenced in a study of type 1 regulatory T cells. MiXCR, run by TCRdb on the reads, gives a single entry per CDR3 protein. This table has some 18,000 distinct CDR3 sequences, about 9.4% appearing once. Material for sequencing was CD4+ T cells, either the whole sample or a sorted fraction (not recorded which). All receptors derive from a human donor in good health.

This clonotype was seen more than once but under ten times. The CDR3: CSVLRTGGYEQYF. CDR3 nucleotide sequence: TGCAGCGTTCTTCGGACAGGGGGGTACGAGCAGTACTTC. This rearrangement joins TRBV29-1 to TRBJ2-7; 10 bases are shared with TRBD1. With V trimmed by 5 bases and J by 4 bases, 5 bases remained unmatched. Germline CDR1 is SQVTM and CDR2 is ANQGSEA. This CDR3 region has 13 residues.

Ten or more counts support this clonotype. The chain has TRBV20-1 and TRBJ2-7; 9 bases line up with TRBD1. V trimming: 5 bases; J trimming: 4 bases; junction bases outside the gene matches: 9. Germline lookup yields CDR1 DFQATT and CDR2 SNEGSKA (reference sequence). The CDR3 spans 14 residues. The CDR3 protein is CSAPRTGEGYEQYF. The CDR3 DNA is TGCAGTGCTCCTCGGACAGGGGAGGGGTACGAGCAGTACTTC.

This clonotype was found many times. This chain uses TRBV20-1 with TRBJ2-3; possibly TRBD1 for D (6 bases). This CDR3 spans 17 amino acids. V gave up 3 bases and J gave up 4 bases, with 23 bases separating them. Germline loops: CDR1 DFQATT, CDR2 SNEGSKA (reference sequence). CDR3 region: CSASSMLGTLRADTQYF. Written as DNA, the CDR3 is TGCAGTGCTAGCTCGATGTTGGGGACACTTCGGGCAGATACGCAGTATTTT.

This clonotype was seen many times. CDR3 coding DNA: TGTGCCAGTAGTATAGAAGGTCAGCGGGGGACCTACGAGCAGTACTTC. Translating gives CASSIEGQRGTYEQYF. The chain recombines TRBV19 with TRBJ2-7; 8 bases line up with TRBD2. With 0 bases clipped from V and 2 bases from J, the junction kept 6 bases outside the gene matches. Germline values: CDR1 LNHDA, CDR2 SQIVND (reference sequence). This CDR3 spans 16 amino acids.

This clonotype came up many times. The rearrangement links TRBV27 to TRBJ2-1; 7 bases map to TRBD1. This CDR3 contains 14 residues. CDR1 and CDR2 (germline): MNHEY, SMNVEV (reference sequence). V shed 6 bases, J shed 4 bases, and the junction held 6 bases outside the gene matches. The CDR3 sequence is CASRLGQPYNEQFF. CDR3 in DNA: TGTGCCAGCAGGCTGGGACAGCCTTACAATGAGCAGTTCTTC.

DNA of the CDR3: TGCAGCGTTACAAGGGCCTTTAATGAAAAACTGTTTTTT. It yields the protein CSVTRAFNEKLFF. The chain couples TRBV29-1 to TRBJ1-4; no clear D gene. Per germline, CDR1 SQVTM and CDR2 ANQGSEA. This CDR3 region has 13 residues. V shed 5 bases and J shed 4 bases, with 11 bases lying between them.

As regards this clonotype: A read error is possible here, since a much larger clone lies one base away. The chain is built from TRBV7-8 and TRBJ1-3; 8 nucleotides align to TRBD1. Germline CDR1 is SGHVS and CDR2 is FQNEAQ. There are 14 residues in the CDR3. CDR3 amino acids: CVSSLTGAGNTIYF. The CDR3 nucleotides are TGTGTCAGCAGCCTGACAGGGGCTGGAAACACCATATATTTT.

This clonotype was detected only a few times. The genes are TRBV20-1 and TRBJ2-7; D possibly corresponds to TRBD1 (5 bases). CDR3 size: 11 residues. The germline V and J ends were trimmed by 2 bases and 5 bases, with 7 bases remaining between them. Germline V gives CDR1 DFQATT, CDR2 SNEGSKA (reference sequence). CDR3 sequence: CSARWGNEQYF. CDR3 nucleotides: TGCAGTGCTAGATGGGGCAACGAGCAGTACTTC.

In its sample, this clonotype was seen many times. For the CDR3, the DNA is TGTGCCAGCAGCTTAGTAGGCGGCGGTGAAGCTTTCTTT. It translates to CASSLVGGGEAFF. The chain uses TRBV5-6 and TRBJ1-1, with D hard to call. CDR3 length: 13 residues. Germline lookup yields CDR1 SGHDT and CDR2 YYEEEE. Trimming removed 2 bases from V and 7 bases from J, with 12 bases in between.

This clonotype has ten or more counts. The V gene is TRBV5-4, the J gene TRBJ2-1; 10 positions match TRBD2. The CDR3 sequence is 15 residues long. Unmatched junction bases numbered 6, after V lost 4 bases and J lost 5 bases. Germline loops: CDR1 SGHNT, CDR2 YYREEE (reference sequence). DNA for the CDR3: TGTGCCAGCAGCAGTCTAGCGGGAGCGGACAATGAGCAGTTCTTC. Its translation: CASSSLAGADNEQFF.

This clonotype has at least ten counts. The V call is TRBV7-2, the J call TRBJ2-7, with TRBD1 matching 9 bases. V was pared by 5 bases and J by 5 bases, with 7 bases of the junction left unmatched. In germline, CDR1 is SGHTA, CDR2 FQGNSA. The CDR3 is made up of 14 amino acids. The DNA for the CDR3 is TGTGCCAGCAGCCCGGGGACAGGGTGGAACGAGCAGTACTTC. Encoded protein: CASSPGTGWNEQYF. The variable domain in full, with the rest retrieved from reference TRBV7-2 and TRBJ2-7, is GAGVSQSPSNKVTEKGKDVELRCDPISGHTALYWYRQSLGQGLEFLIYFQGNSAPDKSGLPSDRFSAERTGGSVSTLTIQRTQQEDSAVYLCASSPGTGWNEQYFGPGTRLTVT.

This clonotype was recorded many times. V usage is TRBV28 and J usage is TRBJ2-2; tentative D call: TRBD2 (6 bases). CDR1 and CDR2 (germline): MDHEN, SYDVKM. CDR3 length equals 14 residues. V lost 7 bases to trimming and J lost 5 bases, with 14 bases between them. The chain's CDR3 is CASTPAGWTGELFF. As DNA, the CDR3 is TGTGCCAGCACCCCGGCGGGATGGACCGGGGAGCTGTTTTTT.

The sample holds many counts of this clonotype. This rearrangement joins TRBV20-1 to TRBJ2-5; 10 nucleotides match TRBD1. Trimming at V came to 7 bases and at J to 5 bases, leaving 4 bases not matched to a gene. Germline CDR1 DFQATT, CDR2 SNEGSKA (reference sequence). The length of the CDR3 is 12 residues. CDR3 loop: CSVTGGVETQYF. The CDR3 DNA is TGCAGTGTGACAGGGGGCGTCGAGACCCAGTACTTC.

This chain links TRBV20-1 with TRBJ2-2; 10 bases map to TRBD2. V trimming: 1 base; J trimming: 1 base; junction bases outside the gene matches: 0. Germline V gene data show CDR1 as DFQATT and CDR2 as SNEGSKA (reference sequence). There are 15 residues in the CDR3. In DNA form, the CDR3 reads TGCAGTGCTAGAGTAGCGGGAGGGAACACCGGGGAGCTGTTTTTT. Its protein is CSARVAGGNTGELFF.

The CDR3 is CSAFLQGVVTDTQYF. The CDR3 region has the DNA TGCAGTGCATTCCTCCAGGGGGTGGTAACAGATACGCAGTATTTT. This chain links TRBV20-1 with TRBJ2-3; 7 bases match TRBD1. Germline CDR1 reads DFQATT; CDR2 reads SNEGSKA (reference sequence). The J segment lost 3 bases and the V segment lost 6 bases, leaving 12 bases of the junction unmatched. This CDR3 region has 15 residues.

About this clonotype: It may be a read error: a sequence one base away is much more abundant. The chain couples TRBV6-5 to TRBJ2-3; possibly TRBD1 for D (5 bases). Germline V lookup: CDR1 MNHEY, CDR2 SVGAGI. The CDR3 has 11 residues. CDR3 region: CASSDTGTQYF. CDR3 in DNA: TGTGCCAGCAGCGACACAGGTACGCAGTATTTT.

This clonotype was observed many times. V is TRBV7-3 and J is TRBJ2-1, with D perhaps TRBD2 (6 bases). The CDR3 length is 14 residues. The V gene lost 3 bases and the J gene lost 5 bases, with 11 bases spanning the gap. CDR1 is SGHTA, CDR2 FQGTGA, per germline. This CDR3 reads CASSLASANNEQFF. Here the CDR3 DNA reads TGTGCCAGCAGCTTGGCTAGCGCAAACAATGAGCAGTTCTTC.

This clonotype was picked up many times. The rearrangement links TRBV5-1 to TRBJ1-6; D call uncertain. The CDR3 has 15 residues. V was pared by 0 bases and J by 6 bases, with 10 bases between. Per the germline V gene, CDR1 is SGHRS and CDR2 is YFSETQ. CDR3 amino acids: CASSLAGGSNSPLHF. Written as DNA, the CDR3 is TGCGCCAGCAGCTTGGCCGGAGGTAGTAATTCACCCCTCCACTTT.

On this clonotype itself: The junction does not match germline at one end; this may be a read error. The chain uses TRBV6-6 and TRBJ2-7, with D perhaps matching TRBD1 or TRBD2 (5 bases each). The CDR3 runs to 13 residues. Germline lookup yields CDR1 MNHNY and CDR2 SVGAGI (reference sequence). CDR3 nucleotides: TGCGCCAGCAGTGCCCATGGGGGTTACGAGCAGTACTTC. It yields the protein CASSAHGGYEQYF.

J is TRBJ1-1 and V is TRBV19; 8 bases map to TRBD1. The CDR3 is 14 residues long. V was clipped by 10 bases and J by 0 bases; unmatched bases: 7. CDR1 and CDR2 (germline): LNHDA, SQIVND (reference sequence). CDR3 nucleotide sequence: TGTGCCACCGGAAAACAGGGGGTGAACACTGAAGCTTTCTTT. Translated: CATGKQGVNTEAFF.

This chain connects TRBV20-1 to TRBJ2-7; TRBD2 agrees at 9 bases. Germline values: CDR1 DFQATT, CDR2 SNEGSKA (reference sequence). The CDR3 contains 16 residues. V lost 7 bases, J lost 0 bases, and 13 bases stayed unmatched. The CDR3 nucleotides read TGCAGTGTTACGACTGTGGCGGGAGGGCACTCCTACGAGCAGTACTTC. Encoded protein: CSVTTVAGGHSYEQYF.

This clonotype was detected ten times or more. The CDR3 sequence: CASSVRAGGSDTQYF. The CDR3, as DNA: TGTGCCAGCAGTGTACGAGCGGGAGGATCCGATACGCAGTATTTT. V usage is TRBV25-1 and J usage is TRBJ2-3; 9 bases align to TRBD2. V was pared by 4 bases and J by 6 bases, with 8 bases of the junction left unmatched. The CDR3 is made up of 15 amino acids. Germline-derived CDR1 and CDR2 are MGHDK and SYGVNS.

Ten or more counts support this clonotype. The rearrangement links TRBV20-1 to TRBJ2-2; 11 nucleotides match TRBD1. The CDR3 spans 17 residues. Trimming cost V 1 base and J 3 bases; bases outside gene matches: 7. Germline V gene data show CDR1 as DFQATT and CDR2 as SNEGSKA (reference sequence). The CDR3 here is CSARVAPGQGDTGELFF. The CDR3 nucleotides are TGCAGTGCTAGAGTTGCCCCGGGACAGGGGGACACCGGGGAGCTGTTTTTT.

This clonotype was found a few times. The J gene is TRBJ2-7, the V gene TRBV6-5; 7 positions match TRBD1. V shed 8 bases, J shed 0 bases, and the junction held 7 bases outside the gene matches. Germline assignment: CDR1 MNHEY and CDR2 SVGAGI. CDR3 length: 14 residues. CDR3 region: CASRARDSSYEQYF. The CDR3 nucleotides are TGTGCCAGCCGGGCCCGGGACAGCTCCTACGAGCAGTACTTC.

This clonotype was picked up a small number of times. The J gene is TRBJ2-7, the V gene TRBV2, with D maybe TRBD1 (6 bases). V was shortened by 3 bases and J by 3 bases, with 15 bases between the two germline ends. The CDR3 length is 15 residues. Germline-derived CDR1 and CDR2 are SNHLY and FYNNEI. The chain's CDR3 is CASSDRLEQGYEQYF. The DNA of the CDR3 is TGTGCCAGCAGTGATCGCCTGGAACAGGGCTACGAGCAGTACTTC.

This clonotype came up many times. This chain links TRBV7-2 with TRBJ1-5; D unclear. Germline-derived CDR1 and CDR2 are SGHTA and FQGNSA. Trimming stripped 4 bases from V and 4 bases from J, with 5 bases between. The CDR3 sequence is 12 residues long. CDR3 in DNA: TGTGCCAGCAGCTGGGTGAATCAGCCCCAGCATTTT. Protein sequence: CASSWVNQPQHF.

Within the sample, this clonotype is medium-sized. The V and J genes are TRBV12-3 or TRBV12-4 and TRBJ2-2; D is unresolved. Deletions cut 6 bases from V and 6 bases from J, with 8 bases between. The CDR3 is 12 residues long. CDR3 DNA sequence: TGTGCCAGCAGCCGATCACCCGGGGAGCTGTTTTTT. Residues: CASSRSPGELFF.

This clonotype was picked up many times. CDR3 sequence (DNA): TGTGCCAGCAGCTTGGACTGGACCCTCTACGAGCAGTACTTC. Translating gives CASSLDWTLYEQYF. The rearrangement joins TRBV7-2 to TRBJ2-7; D is perhaps TRBD2 (5 bases). Trimming took 3 bases from V and 3 from J, leaving 12 bases between them. Per the germline V gene, CDR1 is SGHTA and CDR2 is FQGNSA. The CDR3 has 14 residues.

This clonotype was observed at least ten times. The chain is built from TRBV6-5 and TRBJ2-7; 10 bases match TRBD1. The CDR3 is 14 residues long. Per germline, CDR1 MNHEY and CDR2 SVGAGI. After removal of 6 bases from V and 4 bases from J, the junction contained 6 bases not matched to a gene. The CDR3 loop reads CASSARDRGYEQYF. The CDR3 coding sequence is TGTGCCAGCAGCGCCCGGGACAGGGGATACGAGCAGTACTTC.

The chain joins TRBV12-3 or TRBV12-4 to TRBJ2-3; a weak D match, TRBD1 (5 bases). The CDR3 loop spans 15 amino acids. Trimming pared 1 base from V and 1 base from J, leaving 9 bases between. Written as DNA, the CDR3 is TGTGCCAGCAGTTTAGGGGGCCAACGCACAGATACGCAGTATTTT. Amino acid sequence: CASSLGGQRTDTQYF.

This clonotype is medium-sized (0.01 to 0.1%) within its sample. J is TRBJ2-7 and V is TRBV2; 8 nucleotides line up with TRBD2. Trimming removed 5 bases from V and 6 bases from J; junction bases left unmatched: 3. Germline assignment: CDR1 SNHLY and CDR2 FYNNEI. The CDR3 runs to 12 residues. This CDR3 reads CASSFAGGEQYF. The CDR3 DNA reads as TGTGCCAGCAGTTTTGCGGGAGGCGAGCAGTACTTC.

J is TRBJ1-6 and V is TRBV5-6; D uncertain. CDR1 SGHDT and CDR2 YYEEEE come from the germline V gene. The CDR3 is made up of 15 amino acids. Trimming took 0 bases from V and 9 from J, leaving 13 bases between them. CDR3 nucleotides: TGTGCCAGCAGCTTGGTTCAGCTCCTCGGTTCACCCCTCCACTTT. It translates to CASSLVQLLGSPLHF.